This T cell receptor beta chain was recorded in a study of blood T cell repertoires in COVID-19. Across the whole study: PBMCs, B-cell-depleted T cells, or T cells provided the cDNA or gDNA that made up the material.

Germline V CDR1 and CDR2: LNHDA, SQIVND (reference sequence). Trimming removed 5 bases from V and 2 bases from J, with 9 bases in between. CDR3 length: 13 residues. Assay: immunoSEQ multiplex PCR; the TCRdb copy retains only in-frame clones and omits some. This table holds about 98,000 clones, roughly 80% found once. Input material: peripheral blood. This TCR derives from a woman aged 80 or over with acute or convalescent COVID-19. The chain recombines TRBV19 with TRBJ1-2; D call uncertain. CDR3: CASSPAGNYGYTF. CDR3 coding DNA: TGTGCCAGTAGTCCGGCAGGCAACTATGGCTACACCTTC.